The 14 T cell receptor beta chains reported below all come from one sample, sequenced in a study of blood T cell repertoires in COVID-19. This table comes from immunoSEQ multiplex PCR, and its TCRdb copy is limited to in-frame clones, with some not included. The sample carries more than 70,000 clones, 86% recorded once. The sample was peripheral blood. The receptors derive from an elderly woman with acute or convalescent COVID-19.

The rearrangement joins TRBV29-1 to TRBJ2-7; D may be TRBD1 (6 bases). The CDR3 has 11 residues. V shed 5 bases and J shed 6 bases, with 11 bases lying between them. Germline CDR1 is SQVTM and CDR2 is ANQGSEA. CDR3 in DNA: TGCAGCGTTCGGACAGAACCCGAGCAGTACTTC. This codes for CSVRTEPEQYF.

The chain has TRBV10-3 and TRBJ1-3, with 9 bases identical to TRBD1. Unmatched junction bases numbered 5, after V lost 4 bases and J lost 4 bases. Looked up from germline, CDR1 is ENHRY and CDR2 is SYGVKD. The CDR3 totals 15 residues. The CDR3 sequence is CAISARTGAGNTIYF. CDR3 bases: TGTGCCATCAGTGCCCGGACAGGGGCAGGAAACACCATATATTTT.

The chain uses TRBV6-5 and TRBJ1-3, with a tentative D call TRBD1 (5 bases). V lost 6 bases and J 4 bases, leaving 10 bases between the germline ends. From germline, CDR1 is MNHEY and CDR2 SVGAGI. This CDR3 has 13 amino acids. The CDR3 sequence is CASRKEGGNTIYF. Written as DNA, the CDR3 is TGTGCCAGCAGGAAGGAGGGGGGAAACACCATATATTTT.

DNA of the CDR3: TGCGCCAGCAGCCAAGGGAGGCAGGGGGTCGAAGAGCAGTACTTC. Protein: CASSQGRQGVEEQYF. The chain recombines TRBV4-1 with TRBJ2-7, with 7 bases aligning to TRBD1. The length of the CDR3 is 15 residues. Germline V CDR1 and CDR2: MGHRA, YSYEKL. V shed 1 base and J 7 bases; nucleotides not matched to a gene: 10.

This clone has just one count. J is TRBJ2-7 and V is TRBV4-1; no reliable D call. V gave up 0 bases and J gave up 1 base, with 16 bases separating them. There are 17 residues in the CDR3. From germline, CDR1 is MGHRA and CDR2 YSYEKL. This chain's CDR3 is CASSQDLDLVGSYEQYF. The CDR3 DNA follows: TGCGCCAGCAGCCAAGATCTTGATCTAGTCGGGTCCTACGAGCAGTACTTC.

The rearrangement joins TRBV7-2 to TRBJ1-4, with D tentatively TRBD1 (6 bases). This CDR3 has 12 residues. Per germline, CDR1 SGHTA and CDR2 FQGNSA. V dropped 5 bases and J dropped 7 bases, with 8 bases sitting between them. The CDR3: CASSNRAEKLFF. The CDR3, as DNA: TGTGCCAGCAGCAACAGGGCTGAAAAACTGTTTTTT.

The J gene is TRBJ1-6, the V gene TRBV25-1, with TRBD1 matching 10 bases. Germline loops: CDR1 MGHDK, CDR2 SYGVNS. Trimming cost V 3 bases and J 10 bases; bases outside gene matches: 3. This CDR3 spans 14 amino acids. The CDR3 DNA reads TGTGCCAGCAGTGATGGGACAGGGGAATCACCCCTCCACTTT. Encoded protein: CASSDGTGESPLHF.

The rearrangement joins TRBV25-1 to TRBJ2-1; 10 bases line up with TRBD1. J lost 12 bases, V lost 7 bases, and 9 bases had no gene match. This CDR3 is built from 13 residues. CDR1 and CDR2 (germline): MGHDK, SYGVNS. This CDR3 reads CASTPGQGTGQFF. The CDR3 DNA follows: TGTGCCAGCACTCCGGGACAGGGGACGGGGCAGTTCTTC.

Here the CDR3 reads CASSQVAGGADTQYF. DNA of the CDR3: TGTGCCAGCAGCCAAGTAGCGGGGGGGGCAGATACGCAGTATTTT. The chain employs TRBV4-2 and TRBJ2-3, with 11 bases matching TRBD2. The CDR3 loop spans 15 amino acids. Trimming took 1 base from V and 4 from J; bases not matched to a gene: 1. Germline CDR1 LGHNA, CDR2 YNFKEQ.

This sequence joins TRBV5-1 and TRBJ1-5; possibly TRBD1 for D (6 bases). CDR1 and CDR2 (germline): SGHRS, YFSETQ. This CDR3 has 14 amino acids. Trimming cost V 4 bases and J 6 bases, with 14 bases left between them. This CDR3 reads CASSPEGVSQPQHF. In DNA form, the CDR3 reads TGCGCCAGCAGCCCTGAGGGGGTGAGTCAGCCCCAGCATTTT.

The chain is built from TRBV19 and TRBJ2-7; D might be TRBD2 (5 bases). This CDR3 has 14 amino acids. Germline assignment: CDR1 LNHDA and CDR2 SQIVND (reference sequence). The V end lost 5 bases, the J end lost 9 bases, and 20 bases lay between the germline ends. The CDR3 here is CASSLVGSLSGQYF. The CDR3 nucleotides read TGTGCCAGTAGTTTGGTGGGGAGTCTATCCGGGCAGTACTTC.

The count of this clone is one. V is TRBV11-2 and J is TRBJ1-4; the D is unclear. This CDR3 is 15 amino acids long. Trimming pared 5 bases from V and 8 bases from J, leaving 18 bases between. Germline loops: CDR1 SGHAT, CDR2 FQNNGV. The CDR3 bases are TGTGCCAGCAGCCCGGGAGCGGGAGGTAGAGAAAAACTGTTTTTT. It yields the protein CASSPGAGGREKLFF.

The sample holds one count of this clone. This chain links TRBV2 with TRBJ1-2; D is undetermined. V lost 6 bases to trimming and J lost 8 bases, with 13 bases between them. In germline, CDR1 is SNHLY, CDR2 FYNNEI. The CDR3 totals 12 residues. CDR3 protein: CASSDGSRGYTF. CDR3 nucleotide sequence: TGTGCCAGCAGCGACGGGTCCCGCGGCTACACCTTC.

The CDR3 bases are TGTGCCAGCAGTTTCGGCCAGGGGGCGGATTCACCCCTCCACTTT. Protein: CASSFGQGADSPLHF. This chain connects TRBV27 to TRBJ1-6; TRBD1 matches 8 bases. CDR1 is MNHEY and CDR2 is SMNVEV in the germline V gene (reference sequence). The CDR3 runs to 15 residues. Trimming cost V 3 bases and J 8 bases; bases outside gene matches: 6.